This T cell receptor (beta chain) was captured in a study of T cell clonality in common variable immunodeficiency. The germline V gene has CDR1 KGHSH and CDR2 LQKENI. This CDR3 has 18 residues. The assay was immunoSEQ multiplex PCR, and TCRdb's table has in-frame clones only and misses some. The data show over 35,000 clones, with none appearing a single time. The study, taken as a whole, reports: Fewer deletions and N-nucleotide insertions were reportedly seen in common variable immunodeficiency TCR beta sequences.

Each donor provided about 5 to 9 ml of heparinized whole blood. This clone occurred a few times. Its antigen is not known. This may come from a read error, since a much larger clone is one base off. The sequence runs out 3 residues before the end of the CDR3; the remainder is reconstructed from the germline J gene. The chain employs TRBV18 and TRBJ1-6; 7 nucleotides align to TRBD1. This TCR was recovered from a person aged 18 to 75 in good health. Sequencing used peripheral blood mononuclear cells. Here the CDR3 reads CASSPPLRGRFGANALHF. CDR3 DNA, as far as it was read: TGTGCCAGCTCACCGCCACTTAGGGGGCGGTTTGGGGCCAACGCC.